One and the same sample provided the 2 T cell receptor beta chains below, sequenced in a study of blood T cell repertoires in COVID-19. Here immunoSEQ multiplex PCR was the method, and the copy in TCRdb shows in-frame clones only, minus some. Of around 160,000 clones in the sample, roughly 89% were seen once. The sequenced sample consisted of peripheral blood. The receptors were gathered from a woman between 65 and 79 years old with COVID-19, enrolled during active disease.

This sequence joins TRBV9 and TRBJ1-1; 7 bases match TRBD1. The trim removed 0 bases at V and 6 bases at J, leaving 8 bases unmatched. Germline-derived CDR1 and CDR2 are SGDLS and YYNGEE. The CDR3 totals 15 residues. CDR3 amino acids: CASSVGRGYSPEAFF. CDR3 DNA sequence: TGTGCCAGCAGCGTAGGCAGGGGGTATAGCCCTGAAGCTTTCTTT. Full variable domain (rest looked up from reference TRBV9 and TRBJ1-1): DSGVTQTPKHLITATGQRVTLRCSPRSGDLSVYWYQQSLDQGLQFLIQYYNGEERAKGNILERFSAQQFPDLHSELNLSSLELGDSALYFCASSVGRGYSPEAFFGQGTRLTVV.

The chain links TRBV30 to TRBJ1-2; D might be TRBD1 (5 bases). This CDR3 region has 14 residues. CDR1 is GTSNPN and CDR2 is SVGIG in the germline V gene (reference sequence). Trimming cost V 0 bases and J 3 bases, with 11 bases left between them. The DNA of the CDR3 is TGTGCCTGGAGTGTTGGGGGGGTGTACTATGGCTACACCTTC. This translates into CAWSVGGVYYGYTF. The variable domain in full, with the rest retrieved from reference TRBV30 and TRBJ1-2, is SQTIHQWPATLVQPVGSPLSLECTVEGTSNPNLYWYRQAAGRGLQLLFYSVGIGQISSEVPQNLSASRPQDRQFILSSKKLLLSDSGFYLCAWSVGGVYYGYTFGSGTRLTVV.